The present T cell receptor beta chain was sequenced within a study of blood T cell repertoires in COVID-19 (dated by TCRdb to the early 2020s). Looking at the study overall: The collaborator samples originated in the United States, Italy and Spain and spanned the acute and convalescent phases of COVID-19. Deeply sampled blood TCRbeta repertoires from subjects exposed to, actively infected with, or recovered from COVID-19 were included in the dataset. HLA class I and class II types, where available, came from metadata supplied by the sample provider rather than from assay-based typing. Samples came from the ongoing ImmuneRACE study (first 160 participants) plus 1,254 subjects from 6 global collaborators. A de-identified subject ID, COVID-19 status, age in years and sex were almost always included in the sample metadata. A freely available public database, intended as a resource for researchers studying the immune response to SARS-CoV-2, is where the repertoires were released. The prospective study material was composed of cDNA or gDNA derived from T cells, B-cell-depleted T cells, or PBMCs.

The germline V gene (reference sequence) supplies CDR1 PRHDT and CDR2 FYEKMQ. Relative to germline, V is missing 6 bases and J is missing 6 bases, with 11 bases of the junction outside any gene match. The CDR3 covers 16 residues, taking in both the cysteine and the phenylalanine. Just the 48-base CDR3 DNA is kept, in frame starting at base 1. In regard to this clone: It has no known antigen specificity. No base quality information exists; no much larger clone differs at one position.

The immunoSEQ Assay, a bias-controlled multiplex PCR, was used to amplify TCRbeta CDR3 regions from genomic DNA. On the study's bioinformatics: The number of nucleated cells in each sample was estimated from the amplification of reference gene primers within the assay. Sequence reads were collapsed and filtered to measure the absolute abundance of every unique TCRbeta CDR3 rearrangement. For each sample, productive Simpson clonality was calculated as the square root of Simpson's diversity index across productive rearrangements. TCRdb obtained this table from immuneACCESS and retained in-frame rearrangements with V and J assigned. These tables miss some clones; where compared with another copy, unresolved V genes account for less than half of the shortfall, and the remainder is unexplained. V, J and clone size derive from that table, while D and trimming were established from the DNA sequence. The sample table shows some 300,000 clones, and 85% to 90% are seen once. The ten largest clones take up 2.9% of the sample.

Overall study results and their limits: How much clinical and demographic metadata was included differed by source and by participant, and the metadata was provided uncurated.

Participants in the prospective study were aged roughly 18 to 90 years, lived in about two dozen United States geographic areas, and enrolled through a virtual design. Cohort assignment in the prospective study relied on participant-reported clinical history from a screening survey and a study questionnaire. Exposed participants had been in contact with someone with a PCR-confirmed or clinician-diagnosed COVID-19 case within 2 weeks of study entry. Each participant in the prospective study had whole blood, serum and a nasopharyngeal or oropharyngeal swab collected by mobile phlebotomists. Prospective study participants could optionally give additional blood draws and questionnaires over an approximately 2-month period. Blood samples from the prospective study were shipped frozen or at room temperature prior to DNA extraction.

The clonotype was recovered from a woman aged 45 to 65 who had been exposed to COVID-19. The sequenced material came from PBMCs or T cells enriched from blood (not recorded which). The sequence joins TRBV13 to TRBJ2-2, with TRBD1 matching 9 junction bases. The DNA sequence follows: TGTGCCAGCAGACGTACGGGACAGGGAGCACCCGGGGAGCTGTTTTTT. Its protein product is CASRRTGQGAPGELFF.